A selection of T cell receptor beta chains follows, all from one sample in a study of synovial regulatory T cells in juvenile arthritis. Clones were read by immunoSEQ multiplex PCR, and TCRdb kept only the in-frame ones, dropping some. In all, the sample yields 9,000 to 10,000 clones. The sequenced material came from Treg cells from blood. These receptors were collected from a donor between 2 and 35 years old with juvenile idiopathic arthritis. Both conserved end residues are part of each CDR3.

TRBJ1-2 TRBV28 CASSLSGRVYGYTF
TRBJ1-6 TRBV11-2 CASSRWTGGMYNSPLHF
TRBJ2-2 TRBV18 CASSIPGLAANTGELFF
TRBJ1-5 TRBV18 CASSQLDGSNQPQHF
TRBJ1-2 TRBV19 CASRRGEVAYGYTF
TRBJ2-2 TRBV21-1 CASSLAPHPGTGELFF
TRBJ1-1 TRBV29-1 CSVLTGIEAFF
TRBJ2-4 TRBV6-4 CASREGWIAKNIQYF
TRBJ1-1 TRBV5-4 CASSLEVQGNTEAFF
TRBJ1-1 TRBV19 CASSTRQGVYTEAFF
TRBJ2-7 TRBV4-3 CASSQFRSSYEQYF
TRBJ2-7 TRBV11-2 CASSLGIRGFEQYF
TRBJ2-7 TRBV18 CASSPPTYEQYF
TRBJ1-4 TRBV11-2 CASSLARVGTGTREKLFF
TRBJ2-7 TRBV19 CASCARTSGSNEQYF
TRBJ2-2 TRBV6-1 CASRVTGELFF
TRBJ1-5 TRBV7-9 CASSGGTGGHQPQHF
TRBJ2-4 TRBV5-6 CASSPRRLAIIQYF
TRBJ1-5 TRBV19 CASSIEGYSNQPQHF
TRBJ2-2 TRBV18 CASSWTGDTGELFF
TRBJ2-7 TRBV10-2 CASSEGLLGRRAYEQYF
TRBJ1-4 TRBV6-6 CASRRDRVKEKLFF
TRBJ2-3 TRBV6-1 CASSDAGALMDTQYF
TRBJ2-6 TRBV5-4 CASSLSGANVLTF
TRBJ2-1 TRBV19 CASSFPTGIHNEQFF
TRBJ2-2 TRBV18 CASYPTGLAGNTGELFF
TRBJ2-4 TRBV19 CASTLPGGNIQYF
TRBJ2-7 TRBV5-4 CASSSPGGGEQYF
TRBJ2-7 TRBV6-6 CASSYEGGGDTYEQYF
TRBJ2-2 TRBV19 CASSIARVRYTGELFF
TRBJ1-3 TRBV6-4 CASSEGGNPNSGNTIYF
TRBJ2-6 TRBV5-1 CASSAGGRGANVLTF